This TCR beta chain was profiled in a study of regulatory T cells in long-lasting Graves disease. This clonotype was detected a few times. Time point given: newly diagnosed GD, antithyroid drugs for less than 3 months. PBMCs were the source of the RNA used for TCR sequencing. The CDR3 spans 15 residues. Trimming stripped 3 bases from V and 3 bases from J, with 15 bases between. Germline V gene lookup returns CDR1 SGDLS and CDR2 YYNGEE. TCR beta libraries were built with iRepertoire HTBI primers and Arm-PCR of CDR3 regions. TCRdb recomputed calls from the multiplex PCR reads with MiXCR, one row per CDR3 protein. This sample has more than 350,000 distinct CDR3 sequences, with 15% found just once. The same sample was also used in a study of T cells in Graves' hyperthyroidism and ophthalmopathy.

Sequenced here: peripheral blood mononuclear cells (PBMCs), sampled at new diagnosis, from a patient treated with antithyroid drugs. The TCR originated in a woman aged 30 to 39 with Graves disease. The rearrangement links TRBV9 to TRBJ2-5; D gene ambiguous. CDR3 DNA sequence: TGTGCCAGCAGCGAAGAAGAGACACCAAAAGAGACCCAGTACTTC. Translated, it gives CASSEEETPKETQYF.